The entry below gives a single T cell receptor beta chain sequence along with its context. Its cognate antigen is unknown. This sample includes further DNA sequences coding for the same CDR3. It was the approximately 120-subject validation cohort, separate from the approximately 690-subject first cohort, to which the donors belonged. Germline assignment: CDR1 SGDLS and CDR2 YYNGEE. The CDR3 spans 15 residues. With 2 bases removed from V and 0 bases from J, the gap between germline ends came to 6 bases. This specimen comes from a study of cytomegalovirus exposure and HLA in healthy donors. Study at large: The same platform was used for the 130 or so validation repertoires and the 600 to 850 first-cohort repertoires, a later analysis reported.

Profiled with immunoSEQ multiplex PCR; TCRdb holds only in-frame clones, not every one. The table has some 350,000 clones, about nine tenths seen once; the top ten hold about 1.2%. General study findings and limits: The study listed 150 to 200 cytomegalovirus-associated TCR beta chains.

The specimen sequenced was PBMCs. The J gene is TRBJ2-6, the V gene TRBV9; D not certain. This TCR derives from a woman younger than 45 in good health and CMV-seropositive. The DNA of the CDR3 is TGTGCCAGCAGCGTCGTGGGCTCTGGGGCCAACGTCCTGACTTTC. It is translated as CASSVVGSGANVLTF.